This T cell receptor (beta chain) originates from a study of blood T cell repertoires in COVID-19. Study overall: The study drew acute and convalescent COVID-19 samples from the United States, Italy and Spain. In each case, the material was cDNA or gDNA derived from T cells, B-cell-depleted T cells, or PBMCs.

Original processing notes: Cell counts per sample came from amplifying reference gene primers. The repertoire was sequenced with immunoSEQ multiplex PCR; TCRdb's copy has only in-frame clones and lacks some. Clone size and the V and J calls come from that table; the DNA yielded D and trimming. The data contain about 220,000 clones, less than 85% of them singletons. This TCR came from a woman of 80 years or more with acute or convalescent COVID-19. Sequencing was done on a sample of peripheral blood.

Written as DNA, the CDR3 is TGTGCCAGCAGAAGGACTAGCGGGGAACAAGAGACCCAGTACTTC. Its protein product is CASRRTSGEQETQYF. V usage is TRBV2 and J usage is TRBJ2-5, with TRBD2 identical over 12 bases. CDR1 is SNHLY and CDR2 is FYNNEI in the germline V gene. V shed 6 bases, J shed 2 bases, and the junction held 4 bases outside the gene matches. The CDR3 totals 15 residues.